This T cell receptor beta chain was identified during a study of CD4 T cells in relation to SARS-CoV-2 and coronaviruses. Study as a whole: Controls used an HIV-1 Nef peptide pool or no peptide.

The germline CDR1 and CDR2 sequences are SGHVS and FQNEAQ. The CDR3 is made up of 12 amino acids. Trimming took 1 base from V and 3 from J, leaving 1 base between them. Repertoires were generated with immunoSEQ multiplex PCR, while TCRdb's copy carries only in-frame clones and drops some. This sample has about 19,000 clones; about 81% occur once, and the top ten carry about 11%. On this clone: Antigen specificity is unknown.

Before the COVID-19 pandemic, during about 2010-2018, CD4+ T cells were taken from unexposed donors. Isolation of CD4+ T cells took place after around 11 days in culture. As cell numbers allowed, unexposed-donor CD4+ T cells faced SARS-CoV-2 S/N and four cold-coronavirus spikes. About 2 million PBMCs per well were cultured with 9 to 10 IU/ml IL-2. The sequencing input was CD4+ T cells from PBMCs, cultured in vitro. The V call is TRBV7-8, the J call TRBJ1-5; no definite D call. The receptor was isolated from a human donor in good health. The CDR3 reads CASSLDNQPQHF. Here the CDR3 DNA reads TGTGCCAGCAGCTTAGACAATCAGCCCCAGCATTTT.